This T cell receptor beta chain was observed in a study of cytomegalovirus exposure and HLA in healthy donors. Donors in the study were healthy people who gave bone marrow. Primers for the PCR totalled 60 Vbeta and 13 Jbeta. The protocol was immunoSEQ multiplex PCR, while the TCRdb copy is restricted to in-frame clones and leaves out a portion. Among 95,000 to 150,000 clones listed, less than 80% were seen once. Concerning this clone itself: Its antigen is as yet unknown.

The CDR3 contains 14 residues. The germline CDR1 and CDR2 sequences are MDHEN and SYDVKM. Trimming took off 5 bases at V and 6 bases at J, with 14 bases between the two ends. Study-level findings and limits: Presence/absence comparisons presumed near-even sequencing depth among donors.

Material: PBMCs. The origin of this receptor is a man between 25 and 39 years old in good health and CMV-seronegative. The chain recombines TRBV28 with TRBJ2-1; D may be TRBD2 (6 bases). As DNA, the CDR3 is TGTGCCAGCAGTCCACTGTCGGAGGGCAATGAGCAGTTCTTC. Translation: CASSPLSEGNEQFF. Drawing the rest from reference TRBV28 and TRBJ2-1, the complete variable domain is DVKVTQSSRYLVKRTGEKVFLECVQDMDHENMFWYRQDPGLGLRLIYFSYDVKMKEKGDIPEGYSVSREKKERFSLILESASTNQTSMYLCASSPLSEGNEQFFGPGTRLTVL.